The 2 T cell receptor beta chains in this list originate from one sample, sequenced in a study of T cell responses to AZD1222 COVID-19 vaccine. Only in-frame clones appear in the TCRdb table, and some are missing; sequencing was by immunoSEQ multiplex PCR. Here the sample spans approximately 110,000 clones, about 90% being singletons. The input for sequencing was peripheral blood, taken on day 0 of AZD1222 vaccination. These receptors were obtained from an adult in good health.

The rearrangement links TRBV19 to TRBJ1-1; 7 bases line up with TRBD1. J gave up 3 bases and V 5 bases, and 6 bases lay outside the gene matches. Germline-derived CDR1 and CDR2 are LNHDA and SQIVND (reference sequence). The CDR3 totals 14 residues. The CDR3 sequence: CASSPQGGHTEAFF. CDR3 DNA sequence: TGTGCCAGTAGTCCGCAGGGGGGCCACACTGAAGCTTTCTTT. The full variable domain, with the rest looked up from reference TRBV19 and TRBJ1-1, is DGGITQSPKYLFRKEGQNVTLSCEQNLNHDAMYWYRQDPGQGLRLIYYSQIVNDFQKGDIAEGYSVSREKKESFPLTVTSAQKNPTAFYLCASSPQGGHTEAFFGQGTRLTVV.

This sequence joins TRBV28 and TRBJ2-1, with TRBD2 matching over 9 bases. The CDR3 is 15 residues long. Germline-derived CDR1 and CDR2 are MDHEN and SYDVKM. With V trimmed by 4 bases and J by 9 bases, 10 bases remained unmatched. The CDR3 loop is CASSSLGLAGSEQFF. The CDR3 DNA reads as TGTGCCAGCAGTTCCTTGGGGCTAGCGGGAAGTGAGCAGTTCTTC.